This TCR beta chain was profiled in a study of CD4+ T cells in melanoma. The data were produced by immunoSEQ multiplex PCR, yet TCRdb's version contains in-frame clones alone and is incomplete. Of about 110,000 clones in the sample, 92% were seen once. Trimming took 1 base from V and 2 from J, leaving 10 bases between them. The CDR3 has 15 amino acids. Germline values: CDR1 SGHNT, CDR2 YYREEE (reference sequence). The chain carries TRBV5-4 and TRBJ1-3, with D maybe TRBD1 (5 bases). The receptor was derived from a human donor with melanoma. Input material: peripheral blood. The CDR3 region has the DNA TGTGCCAGCAGCTTGTGGCAGGGTGCTGGAAACACCATATATTTT. It is translated as CASSLWQGAGNTIYF.